Below, 5 T cell receptor beta chains from the same sample are listed, as sequenced in a study of beta chain features in type 1 diabetes. cDNA synthesis used the whole RNA isolate, giving expressed TCRB sequences. TCRdb's copy holds only in-frame clones and misses some; the assay was immunoSEQ multiplex PCR. The sample contains more than 150,000 clones, 10% to 15% of which appear only once. Sequenced material: central memory CD4+ T cells from blood. These TCRs come from a woman under 30 in good health.

V usage is TRBV2 and J usage is TRBJ1-1; D might be TRBD1 (6 bases). The CDR3 is 13 amino acids. V gave up 7 bases and J gave up 0 bases, with 9 bases separating them. Per the germline V gene, CDR1 is SNHLY and CDR2 is FYNNEI. The CDR3 loop is CASTYRVNTEAFF. CDR3 coding DNA: TGTGCCAGCACGTACAGGGTGAACACTGAAGCTTTCTTT.

In its sample, this clone was seen a few times. The chain is built from TRBV29-1 and TRBJ1-2, with 8 bases that match TRBD1. Germline V lookup: CDR1 SQVTM, CDR2 ANQGSEA. V lost 6 bases to trimming and J lost 7 bases; unmatched junction nucleotides: 10. The CDR3 runs 13 residues. The CDR3 spells CSVKGQGAGGYTF. For the CDR3, the DNA is TGCAGCGTAAAGGGTCAGGGGGCTGGTGGCTACACCTTC. The entire variable domain, with the rest obtained from reference TRBV29-1 and TRBJ1-2, is as follows: SAVISQKPSRDICQRGTSLTIQCQVDSQVTMMFWYRQQPGQSLTLIATANQGSEATYESGFVIDKFPISRPNLTFSTLTVSNMSPEDSSIYLCSVKGQGAGGYTFGSGTRLTVV.

This clone was seen a few times. V is TRBV11-2 and J is TRBJ1-2; D ambiguous. The germline V gene encodes CDR1 SGHAT and CDR2 FQNNGV. This CDR3 spans 14 amino acids. V lost 5 bases and J 2 bases, leaving 12 bases between the germline ends. The DNA of the CDR3 is TGTGCCAGCAGCGGTGGGCGGGGAAACTATGGCTACACCTTC. This sequence encodes CASSGGRGNYGYTF.

The CDR3 DNA follows: TGCGCCAGCAGCTTGGGTTGGCAGGGCTACGAGCAGTACTTC. Translating it yields CASSLGWQGYEQYF. The chain couples TRBV5-1 to TRBJ2-7, with TRBD1 as a possible D gene (5 bases). The length of the CDR3 is 14 residues. Germline V gives CDR1 SGHRS, CDR2 YFSETQ. V gave up 0 bases and J gave up 3 bases, with 10 bases separating them.

This clone was detected a few times. The V and J genes are TRBV28 and TRBJ2-1, with 7 bases that match TRBD2. Trimming cost V 5 bases and J 10 bases; bases outside gene matches: 5. Looked up from germline, CDR1 is MDHEN and CDR2 is SYDVKM. The CDR3 has 12 residues. In DNA form, the CDR3 reads TGTGCCAGCAGTGGGGGACTAAAGGAGCAGTTCTTC. Translating gives CASSGGLKEQFF.